This TCR beta chain was captured by sequencing in a study of cytomegalovirus exposure and HLA in healthy donors. Details on this clone: The antigen remains unidentified.

Primers: 60 Vbeta forward and 13 Jbeta reverse. TCRdb's table, derived via immunoSEQ multiplex PCR, lists solely in-frame clones and lacks some. The sample records 150,000 to 200,000 clones, 76% being singletons. Regarding the study as a whole: Sequencing depth roughly uniform across donors was assumed in presence/absence analyses.

V gave up 0 bases and J gave up 14 bases; unmatched junction bases: 6. Germline CDR1 is LNHNV and CDR2 is YYDKDF (reference sequence). The CDR3 loop spans 12 amino acids. The rearrangement joins TRBV15 to TRBJ1-1; TRBD1 agrees at 7 bases. Sequences were obtained from PBMCs. This receptor was taken from a man between 18 and 29 years old in good health and CMV-seronegative. CDR3 in DNA: TGTGCCACCAGCAGAGATGGGAGCAGGGGGTTCTTT. Its protein is CATSRDGSRGFF.